This entry describes one T cell receptor (beta chain). This sample is part of a study of regulatory T cells in long-lasting Graves disease. Building the TCR beta libraries relied on iRepertoire HTBI primers, and CDR3 regions underwent Arm-PCR. TCRdb reanalysed the multiplex PCR reads using MiXCR and keeps one entry per CDR3 protein. The sample comprises 400,000 to 500,000 distinct CDR3 sequences, about a sixth of which are singletons, and approximately 12% rests with the top ten. Germline lookup yields CDR1 SGHDN and CDR2 FVKESK. Deletions cut 0 bases from V and 3 bases from J, with 11 bases between. The CDR3 has 15 residues. Time point of the sample: newly diagnosed GD, antithyroid drugs for less than 3 months. RNA isolated from PBMCs was used to make the TCR library. These data are also associated with another study on T cells in Graves' hyperthyroidism and ophthalmopathy.

The sample consisted of peripheral blood mononuclear cells (PBMCs), taken at new diagnosis, from a patient treated with antithyroid drugs. The chain carries TRBV14 and TRBJ1-1; D gene unclear. The TCR comes from a woman aged 25-40 years with Graves disease. The CDR3 nucleotides read TGTGCCAGCAGCCAAGATTCATGGGAGGACACTGAAGCTTTCTTT. It yields the protein CASSQDSWEDTEAFF.